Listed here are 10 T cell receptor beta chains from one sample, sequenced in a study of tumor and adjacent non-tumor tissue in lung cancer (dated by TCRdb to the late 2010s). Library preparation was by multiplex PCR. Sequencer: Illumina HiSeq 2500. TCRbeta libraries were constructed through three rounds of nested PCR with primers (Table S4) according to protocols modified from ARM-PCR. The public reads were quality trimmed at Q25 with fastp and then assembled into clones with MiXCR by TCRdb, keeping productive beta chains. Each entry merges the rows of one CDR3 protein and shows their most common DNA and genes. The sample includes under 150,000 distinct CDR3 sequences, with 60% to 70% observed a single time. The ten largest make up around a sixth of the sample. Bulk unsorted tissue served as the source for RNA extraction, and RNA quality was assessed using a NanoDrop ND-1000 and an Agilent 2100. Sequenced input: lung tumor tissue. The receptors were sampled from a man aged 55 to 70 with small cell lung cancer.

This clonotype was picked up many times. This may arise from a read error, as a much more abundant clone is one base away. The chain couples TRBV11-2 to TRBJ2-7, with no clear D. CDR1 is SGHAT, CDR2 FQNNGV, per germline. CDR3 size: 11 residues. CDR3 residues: CVSSSAYEQYF. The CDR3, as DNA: TGTGTCAGCAGCTCCGCCTACGAGCAGTACTTC.

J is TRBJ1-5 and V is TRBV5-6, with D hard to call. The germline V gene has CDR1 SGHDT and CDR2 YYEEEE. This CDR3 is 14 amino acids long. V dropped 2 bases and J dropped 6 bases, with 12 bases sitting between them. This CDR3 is CASSFYGSSQPQHF. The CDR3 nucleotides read TGTGCCAGCAGCTTTTATGGGTCCAGTCAGCCCCAGCATTTT. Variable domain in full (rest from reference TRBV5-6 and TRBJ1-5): DAGVTQSPTHLIKTRGQQVTLRCSPKSGHDTVSWYQQALGQGPQFIFQYYEEEERQRGNFPDRFSGHQFPNYSSELNVNALLLGDSALYLCASSFYGSSQPQHFGDGTRLSIL.

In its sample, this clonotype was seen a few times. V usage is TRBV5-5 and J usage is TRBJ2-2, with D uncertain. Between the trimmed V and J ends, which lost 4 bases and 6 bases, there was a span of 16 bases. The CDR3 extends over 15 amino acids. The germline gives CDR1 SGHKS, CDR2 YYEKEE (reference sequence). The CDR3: CASSLVQSDAGELFF. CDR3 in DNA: TGTGCCAGCAGCCTGGTACAGTCGGACGCCGGGGAGCTGTTTTTT.

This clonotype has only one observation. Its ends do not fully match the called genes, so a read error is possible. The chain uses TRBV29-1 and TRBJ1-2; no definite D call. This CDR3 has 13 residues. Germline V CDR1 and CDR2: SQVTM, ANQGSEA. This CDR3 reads CSVRVGSNFGYTF. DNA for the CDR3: TGCAGCGTCAGAGTCGGCTCTAACTTTGGCTACACCTTC.

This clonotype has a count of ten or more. In nucleotides, the CDR3 is TGCAGTGCTCTACTAGCGGGCGGCACAGATACGCAGTATTTT. Translation gives CSALLAGGTDTQYF. The rearrangement links TRBV20-1 to TRBJ2-3; 9 bases are a match to TRBD2. Germline V CDR1 and CDR2: DFQATT, SNEGSKA (reference sequence). The J segment lost 1 base and the V segment lost 5 bases, leaving 4 bases of the junction unmatched. The CDR3 length is 14 residues.

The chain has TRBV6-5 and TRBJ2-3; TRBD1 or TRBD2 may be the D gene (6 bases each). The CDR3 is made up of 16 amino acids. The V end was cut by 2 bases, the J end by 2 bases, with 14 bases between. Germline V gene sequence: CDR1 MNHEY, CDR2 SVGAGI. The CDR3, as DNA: TGTGCCAGCAGTTACAGGGGGAGGCCCCTCACAGATACGCAGTATTTT. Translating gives CASSYRGRPLTDTQYF.

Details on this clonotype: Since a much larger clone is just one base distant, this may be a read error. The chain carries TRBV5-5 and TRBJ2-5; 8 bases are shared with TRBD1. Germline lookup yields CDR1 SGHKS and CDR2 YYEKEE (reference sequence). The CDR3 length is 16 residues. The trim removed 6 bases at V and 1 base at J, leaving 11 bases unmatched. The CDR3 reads CASNLGQGPSQETQYF. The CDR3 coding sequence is TGTGCCAGCAACCTCGGACAGGGACCTTCCCAAGAGACCCAGTACTTC. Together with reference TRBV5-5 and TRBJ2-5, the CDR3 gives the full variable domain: DAGVTQSPTHLIKTRGQQVTLRCSPISGHKSVSWYQQVLGQGPQFIFQYYEKEERGRGNFPDRFSARQFPNYSSELNVNALLLGDSALYLCASNLGQGPSQETQYFGPGTRLLVL.

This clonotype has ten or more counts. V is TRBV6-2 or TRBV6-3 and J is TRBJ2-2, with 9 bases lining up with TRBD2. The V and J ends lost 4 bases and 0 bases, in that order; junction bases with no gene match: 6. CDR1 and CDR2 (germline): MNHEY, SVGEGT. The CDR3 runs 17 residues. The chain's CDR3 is CASSSPSGRSNTGELFF. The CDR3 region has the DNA TGTGCCAGCAGTTCCCCAAGCGGGAGGTCGAACACCGGGGAGCTGTTTTTT.

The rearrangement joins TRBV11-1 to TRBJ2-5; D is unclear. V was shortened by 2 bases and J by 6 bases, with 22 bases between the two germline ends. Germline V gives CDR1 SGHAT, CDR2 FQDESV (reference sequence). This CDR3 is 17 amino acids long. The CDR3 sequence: CASSLIGSPRGFQTQYF. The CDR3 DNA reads TGTGCCAGCAGCTTAATAGGGTCCCCAAGAGGATTTCAGACCCAGTACTTC.

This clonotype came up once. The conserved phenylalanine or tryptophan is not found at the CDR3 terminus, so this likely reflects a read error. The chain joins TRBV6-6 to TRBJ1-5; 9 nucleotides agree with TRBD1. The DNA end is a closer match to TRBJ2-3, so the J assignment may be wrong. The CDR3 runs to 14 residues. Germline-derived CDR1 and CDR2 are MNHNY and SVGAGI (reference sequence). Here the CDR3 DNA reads TGTGCCAGCAGTGGGACAGGGCGCGATCAGCCCCAGTATTAT. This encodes CASSGTGRDQPQYY.